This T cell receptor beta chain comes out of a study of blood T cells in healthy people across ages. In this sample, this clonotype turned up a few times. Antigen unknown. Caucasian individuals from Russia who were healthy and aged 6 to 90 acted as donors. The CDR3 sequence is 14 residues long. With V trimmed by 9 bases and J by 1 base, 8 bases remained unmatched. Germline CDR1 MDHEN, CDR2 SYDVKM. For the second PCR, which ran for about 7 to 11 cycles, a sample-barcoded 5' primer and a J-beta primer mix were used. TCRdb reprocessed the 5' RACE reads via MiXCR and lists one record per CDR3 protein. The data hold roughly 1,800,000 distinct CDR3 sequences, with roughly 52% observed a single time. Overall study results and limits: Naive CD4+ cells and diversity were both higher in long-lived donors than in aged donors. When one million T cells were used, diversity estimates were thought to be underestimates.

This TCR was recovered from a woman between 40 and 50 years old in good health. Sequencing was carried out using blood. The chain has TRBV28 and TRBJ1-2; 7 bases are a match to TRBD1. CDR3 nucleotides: TGTGCCAGTTCCCGGGGACAGTTTAACTATGGCTACACCTTC. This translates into CASSRGQFNYGYTF.